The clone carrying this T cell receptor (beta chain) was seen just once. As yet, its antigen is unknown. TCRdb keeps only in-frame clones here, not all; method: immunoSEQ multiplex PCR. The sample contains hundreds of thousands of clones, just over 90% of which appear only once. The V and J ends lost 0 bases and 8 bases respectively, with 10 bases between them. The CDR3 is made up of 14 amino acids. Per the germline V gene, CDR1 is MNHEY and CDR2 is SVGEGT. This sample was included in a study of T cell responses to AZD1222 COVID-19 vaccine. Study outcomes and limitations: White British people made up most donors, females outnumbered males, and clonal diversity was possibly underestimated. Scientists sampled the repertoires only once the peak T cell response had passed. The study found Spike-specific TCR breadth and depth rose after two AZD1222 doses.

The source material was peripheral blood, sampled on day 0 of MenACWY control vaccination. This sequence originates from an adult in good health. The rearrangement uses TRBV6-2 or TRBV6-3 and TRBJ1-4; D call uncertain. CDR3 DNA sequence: TGTGCCAGCAGTTACTCTGACGGCCCCGAAAAACTGTTTTTT. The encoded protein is CASSYSDGPEKLFF.